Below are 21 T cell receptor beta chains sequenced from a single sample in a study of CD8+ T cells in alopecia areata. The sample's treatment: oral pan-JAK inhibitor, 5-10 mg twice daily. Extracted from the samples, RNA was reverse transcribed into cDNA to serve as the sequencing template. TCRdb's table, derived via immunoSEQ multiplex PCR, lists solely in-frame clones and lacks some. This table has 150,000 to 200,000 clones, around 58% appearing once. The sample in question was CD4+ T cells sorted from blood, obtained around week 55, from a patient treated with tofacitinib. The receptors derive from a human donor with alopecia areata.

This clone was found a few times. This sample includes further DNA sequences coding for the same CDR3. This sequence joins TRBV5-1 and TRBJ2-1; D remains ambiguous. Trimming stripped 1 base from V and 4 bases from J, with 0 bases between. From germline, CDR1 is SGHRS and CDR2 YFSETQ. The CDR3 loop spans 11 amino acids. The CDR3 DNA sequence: TGCGCCAGCAGCTTGTACAATGAGCAGTTCTTC. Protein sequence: CASSLYNEQFF.

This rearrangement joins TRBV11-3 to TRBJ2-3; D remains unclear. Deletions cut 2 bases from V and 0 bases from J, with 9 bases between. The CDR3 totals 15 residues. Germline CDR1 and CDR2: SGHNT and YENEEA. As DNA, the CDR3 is TGTGCCAGCAGCTTATACGGTACTAGCACAGATACGCAGTATTTT. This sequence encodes CASSLYGTSTDTQYF.

This chain's CDR3 is CASSQDRGNTEAFF. The CDR3 DNA follows: TGTGCCAGCAGCCAAGACAGGGGGAACACTGAAGCTTTCTTT. The chain joins TRBV4-2 to TRBJ1-1, with D possibly TRBD1 on 6 matching bases. CDR3 length equals 14 residues. V was clipped by 0 bases and J by 1 base, with 6 bases between them. Per germline, CDR1 LGHNA and CDR2 YNFKEQ.

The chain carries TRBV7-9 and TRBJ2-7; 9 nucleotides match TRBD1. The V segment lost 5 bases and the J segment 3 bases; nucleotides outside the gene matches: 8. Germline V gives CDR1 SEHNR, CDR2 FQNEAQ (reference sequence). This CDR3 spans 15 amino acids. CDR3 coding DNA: TGTGCCAGCAGCGGGGGACAGGGAGGGCTCTACGAGCAGTACTTC. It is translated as CASSGGQGGLYEQYF.

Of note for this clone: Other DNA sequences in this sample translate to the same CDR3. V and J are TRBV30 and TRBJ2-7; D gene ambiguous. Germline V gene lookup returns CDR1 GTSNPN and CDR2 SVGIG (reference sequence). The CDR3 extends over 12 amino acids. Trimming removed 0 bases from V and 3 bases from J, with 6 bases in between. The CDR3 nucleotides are TGTGCCTGGAGTGTATCTCGCTACGAGCAGTACTTC. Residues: CAWSVSRYEQYF.

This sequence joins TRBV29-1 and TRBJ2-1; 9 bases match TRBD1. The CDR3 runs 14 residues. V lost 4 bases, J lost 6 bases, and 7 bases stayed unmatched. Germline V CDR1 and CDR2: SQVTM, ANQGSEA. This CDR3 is CSVGRDRAVNEQFF. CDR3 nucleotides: TGCAGCGTTGGTCGGGACAGGGCCGTCAATGAGCAGTTCTTC.

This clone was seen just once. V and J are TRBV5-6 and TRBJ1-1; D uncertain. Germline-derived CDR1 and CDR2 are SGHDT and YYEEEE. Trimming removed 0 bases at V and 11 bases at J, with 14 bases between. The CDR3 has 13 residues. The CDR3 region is CASSLVSEMMAFF. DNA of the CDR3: TGTGCCAGCAGCTTGGTGTCAGAGATGATGGCTTTCTTT.

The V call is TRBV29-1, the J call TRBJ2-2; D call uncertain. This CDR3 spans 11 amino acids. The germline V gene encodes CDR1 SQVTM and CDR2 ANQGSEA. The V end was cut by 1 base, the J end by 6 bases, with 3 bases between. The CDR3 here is CSVEAPGELFF. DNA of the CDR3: TGCAGCGTTGAAGCGCCCGGGGAGCTGTTTTTT.

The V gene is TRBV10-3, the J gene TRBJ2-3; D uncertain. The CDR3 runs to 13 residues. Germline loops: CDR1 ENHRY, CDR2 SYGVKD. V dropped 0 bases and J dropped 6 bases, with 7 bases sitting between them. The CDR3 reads CAISESLRDTQYF. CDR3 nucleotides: TGTGCCATCAGTGAGTCCCTGAGGGATACGCAGTATTTT.

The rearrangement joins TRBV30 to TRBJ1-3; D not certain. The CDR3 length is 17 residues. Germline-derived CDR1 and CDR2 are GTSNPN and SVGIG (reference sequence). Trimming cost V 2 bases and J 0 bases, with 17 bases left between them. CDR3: CAWSRLQTPFSGNTIYF. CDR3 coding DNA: TGTGCCTGGAGTCGGCTCCAAACTCCCTTCTCTGGAAACACCATATATTTT.

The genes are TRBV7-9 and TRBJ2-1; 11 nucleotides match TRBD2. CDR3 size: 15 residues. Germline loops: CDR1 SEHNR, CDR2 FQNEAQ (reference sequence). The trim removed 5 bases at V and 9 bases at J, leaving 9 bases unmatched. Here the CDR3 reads CASSKTSGGAGEQFF. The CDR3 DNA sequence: TGTGCCAGCAGCAAAACTAGCGGGGGAGCTGGTGAGCAGTTCTTC.

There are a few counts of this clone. CDR3 protein: CAWSVRGMVRGYTF. DNA for the CDR3: TGTGCCTGGAGTGTACGGGGGATGGTTCGCGGCTACACCTTC. The chain couples TRBV30 to TRBJ1-2, with D perhaps matching TRBD1 (5 bases). This CDR3 comprises 14 residues. The V and J ends lost 0 bases and 8 bases respectively, with 16 bases between them. Per germline, CDR1 GTSNPN and CDR2 SVGIG (reference sequence). The variable domain in full, with the rest retrieved from reference TRBV30 and TRBJ1-2, is SQTIHQWPATLVQPVGSPLSLECTVEGTSNPNLYWYRQAAGRGLQLLFYSVGIGQISSEVPQNLSASRPQDRQFILSSKKLLLSDSGFYLCAWSVRGMVRGYTFGSGTRLTVV.

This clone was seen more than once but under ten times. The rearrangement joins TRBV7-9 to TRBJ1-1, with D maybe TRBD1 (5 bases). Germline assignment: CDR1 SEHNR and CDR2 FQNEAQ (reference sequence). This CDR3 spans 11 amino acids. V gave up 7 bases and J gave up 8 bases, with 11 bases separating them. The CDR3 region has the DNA TGTGCCAGCACTTCAGCAGGGGAAGCTTTCTTT. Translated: CASTSAGEAFF. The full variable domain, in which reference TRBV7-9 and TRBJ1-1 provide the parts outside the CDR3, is DTGVSQNPRHKITKRGQNVTFRCDPISEHNRLYWYRQTLGQGPEFLTYFQNEAQLEKSRLLSDRFSAERPKGSFSTLEIQRTEQGDSAMYLCASTSAGEAFFGQGTRLTVV.

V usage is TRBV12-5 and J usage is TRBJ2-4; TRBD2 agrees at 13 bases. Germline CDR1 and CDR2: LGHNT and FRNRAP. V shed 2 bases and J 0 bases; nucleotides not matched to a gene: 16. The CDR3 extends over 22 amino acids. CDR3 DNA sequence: TGTGCTAGTGGTTTGCTCTTCACCCGGACTAGCGGGGGAACCCTAGCCAAAAACATTCAGTACTTC. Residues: CASGLLFTRTSGGTLAKNIQYF.

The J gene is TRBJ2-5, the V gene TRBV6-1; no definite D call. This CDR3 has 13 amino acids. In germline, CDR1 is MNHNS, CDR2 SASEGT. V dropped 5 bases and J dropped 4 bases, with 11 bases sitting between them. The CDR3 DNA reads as TGTGCCAGCAGTCCATTCCTGCGAGAGACCCAGTACTTC. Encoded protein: CASSPFLRETQYF.

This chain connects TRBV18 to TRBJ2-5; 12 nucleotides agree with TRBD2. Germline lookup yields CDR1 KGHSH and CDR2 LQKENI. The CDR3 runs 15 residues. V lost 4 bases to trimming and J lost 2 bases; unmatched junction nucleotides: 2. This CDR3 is CASSLGLAGQETQYF. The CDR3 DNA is TGTGCCAGCTCACTAGGACTAGCGGGGCAAGAGACCCAGTACTTC.

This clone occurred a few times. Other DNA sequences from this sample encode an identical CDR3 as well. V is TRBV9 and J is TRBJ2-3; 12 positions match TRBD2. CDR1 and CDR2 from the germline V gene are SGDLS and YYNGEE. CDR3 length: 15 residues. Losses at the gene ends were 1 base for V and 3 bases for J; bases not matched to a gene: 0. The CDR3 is CASSVLAGGTDTQYF. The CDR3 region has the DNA TGTGCCAGCAGCGTACTAGCGGGGGGGACAGATACGCAGTATTTT.

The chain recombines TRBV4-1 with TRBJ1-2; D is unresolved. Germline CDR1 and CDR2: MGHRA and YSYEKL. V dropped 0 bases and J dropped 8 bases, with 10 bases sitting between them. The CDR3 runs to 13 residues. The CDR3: CASSQESHSGYTF. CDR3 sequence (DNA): TGCGCCAGCAGCCAAGAAAGCCATTCAGGCTACACCTTC.

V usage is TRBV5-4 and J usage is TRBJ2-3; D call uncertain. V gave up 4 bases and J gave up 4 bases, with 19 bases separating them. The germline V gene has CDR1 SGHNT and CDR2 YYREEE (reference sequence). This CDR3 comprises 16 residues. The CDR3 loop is CASSKPDGDPPDTQYF. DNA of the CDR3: TGTGCCAGCAGCAAACCCGACGGTGACCCCCCAGATACGCAGTATTTT.

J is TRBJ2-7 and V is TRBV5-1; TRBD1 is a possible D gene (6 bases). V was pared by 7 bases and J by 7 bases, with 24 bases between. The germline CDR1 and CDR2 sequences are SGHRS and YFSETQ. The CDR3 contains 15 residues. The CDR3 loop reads CASYQGPGQKVEQYF. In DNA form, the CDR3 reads TGCGCCAGCTATCAGGGACCGGGACAAAAGGTGGAGCAGTACTTC.

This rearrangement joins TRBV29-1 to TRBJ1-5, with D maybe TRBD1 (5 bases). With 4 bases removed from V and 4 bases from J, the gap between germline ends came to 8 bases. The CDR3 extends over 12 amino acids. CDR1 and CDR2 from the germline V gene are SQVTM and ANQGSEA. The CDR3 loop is CSVGQYNQPQHF. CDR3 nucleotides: TGCAGCGTTGGACAGTATAATCAGCCCCAGCATTTT.